This T cell receptor (beta chain) is drawn from a study of T cell repertoires in cytomegalovirus infection (dated by TCRdb to between 2017 and 2020). A note on the overall study: The peptide stimulations were aimed at well-studied HLA-B-restricted epitopes as well as recently identified HLA-C-restricted CMV epitopes, whose presentation resists viral immunomodulation. The HLA type of each donor mattered for the analysis, because public TCR beta signatures pointed to carriage of CMV infection along with the matching HLA type. Overall study results and their limits: The ex vivo response was dominated by HLA-C-restricted CMV-specific TCR beta clonotypes, and the single most frequent clonotype in two of eight donors was supplied by these HLA-C-restricted clonotypes. Cumulative frequency of public TCR beta family members discriminated carriers of CMV infection plus the relevant HLA type in this cohort and an independent 352-donor cohort.

To note about this clonotype: Its specific antigen is unknown. No base quality values were provided; no much bigger clone lies one nucleotide off.

Sequencing was performed on an Illumina HiSeq 1500. The raw public reads went through TCRdb reprocessing: fastp at Q25, MiXCR clone calling, in-frame beta chains kept. Rows merge per CDR3 protein into single entries with the most common DNA and genes. This sample is represented by 570,000 or so distinct CDR3 sequences; just under 40% of them were singletons. Around 46% of the sample belongs to the ten largest clones. According to the study, the label for this sample's treatment or condition signals: in vitro stimulation with specific CMV peptide epitopes to enrich CMV-specific T cells. V is cut by 2 bases and J by 2 bases, and the space between the germline ends is 10 bases. CDR1 and CDR2 are read off the germline V gene (reference sequence) as SGHAT and FQDESV. Counted from cysteine to phenylalanine, this CDR3 has 14 amino acids. The entry retains the CDR3 DNA only, 42 bases that are in frame from base 1.

The material sequenced was cultured PBMCs, taken from culture after CMV antigen stimulation. The V and J genes are TRBV11-1 and TRBJ2-7; no D gene call is confident. The TCR sequence derives from a human donor in good health (CMV status not recorded). Some clones in this sample may be carry-over from other donors' samples. For the CDR3, the sequence is CASSLLGSAYEQYF. The DNA sequence is given as TGTGCCAGCAGCTTATTAGGCTCAGCCTACGAGCAGTACTTC.